The 31 T cell receptor beta chains in this list originate from one sample, sequenced in a study of blood T cell repertoires in COVID-19. Profiled with immunoSEQ multiplex PCR; TCRdb holds only in-frame clones, not every one. The profile shows approximately 460,000 clones, 89% of them singletons. Sequenced input: peripheral blood. These receptor sequences come from a man younger than 30 with COVID-19, enrolled during active disease.

The chain links TRBV5-1 to TRBJ2-7, with 10 bases that match TRBD1. The V segment lost 4 bases and the J segment 3 bases; nucleotides outside the gene matches: 7. Germline loops: CDR1 SGHRS, CDR2 YFSETQ. The CDR3 totals 15 residues. DNA for the CDR3: TGCGCCAGCAGCCCTTCCTGGACAGGGGGCTACGAGCAGTACTTC. Amino acids: CASSPSWTGGYEQYF.

The genes are TRBV7-3 and TRBJ1-1; no definite D call. There are 14 residues in the CDR3. Trimming shortened V by 5 bases and J by 1 base, and 11 bases separated the two germline ends. CDR1 and CDR2 from the germline V gene are SGHTA and FQGTGA. CDR3 residues: CASSPSAANTEAFF. The CDR3 DNA follows: TGTGCCAGCAGCCCTTCGGCGGCGAACACTGAAGCTTTCTTT.

This chain joins TRBV24-1 and TRBJ1-2; no definite D call. This CDR3 comprises 12 residues. The germline gives CDR1 KGHDR, CDR2 SFDVKD. Trimming removed 4 bases from V and 8 bases from J, with 10 bases in between. The CDR3 spells CATSDPGSGYTF. The CDR3 DNA reads TGTGCCACCAGTGACCCTGGTAGCGGCTACACCTTC.

The rearrangement links TRBV28 to TRBJ2-1; 8 nucleotides agree with TRBD1. The CDR3 totals 16 residues. With V trimmed by 6 bases and J by 2 bases, 9 bases remained unmatched. From germline, CDR1 is MDHEN and CDR2 SYDVKM. CDR3 nucleotide sequence: TGTGCCAGCAGCCCACTGGACAGGGTGACCTACAATGAGCAGTTCTTC. As protein: CASSPLDRVTYNEQFF.

The gene calls are TRBV11-2 and TRBJ1-1; TRBD1 matches at 7 bases. The CDR3 contains 15 residues. V was pared by 4 bases and J by 1 base, with 6 bases of the junction left unmatched. From germline, CDR1 is SGHAT and CDR2 FQNNGV. This CDR3 reads CASSSYRGGNTEAFF. The CDR3 nucleotides read TGTGCCAGCAGCTCCTACAGGGGCGGGAACACTGAAGCTTTCTTT.

J is TRBJ1-4 and V is TRBV6-5; 10 bases align to TRBD1. From germline, CDR1 is MNHEY and CDR2 SVGAGI. V shed 7 bases, J shed 8 bases, and the junction held 7 bases outside the gene matches. CDR3 length: 14 residues. CDR3 in amino acids: CASNRDRGNEKLFF. DNA for the CDR3: TGTGCCAGCAACAGGGACAGGGGTAACGAAAAACTGTTTTTT.

The chain employs TRBV12-5 and TRBJ1-1; D perhaps matches TRBD1 (6 bases). V shed 4 bases and J shed 2 bases, with 14 bases lying between them. The CDR3 has 15 amino acids. Germline lookup yields CDR1 LGHNT and CDR2 FRNRAP. CDR3 sequence: CASGYSDRPNTEAFF. CDR3 sequence (DNA): TGTGCTAGTGGTTACTCGGACAGACCCAACACTGAAGCTTTCTTT. The full variable domain, in which reference TRBV12-5 and TRBJ1-1 provide the parts outside the CDR3, is DARVTQTPRHKVTEMGQEVTMRCQPILGHNTVFWYRQTMMQGLELLAYFRNRAPLDDSGMPKDRFSAEMPDATLATLKIQPSEPRDSAVYFCASGYSDRPNTEAFFGQGTRLTVV.

The rearrangement links TRBV9 to TRBJ2-6; 9 bases map to TRBD1. V was clipped by 3 bases and J by 0 bases; unmatched bases: 13. The CDR3 is 20 residues long. Per germline, CDR1 SGDLS and CDR2 YYNGEE. This CDR3 reads CASSAPGQGILPSGANVLTF. CDR3 in DNA: TGTGCCAGCAGCGCTCCGGGACAGGGAATTTTACCCTCTGGGGCCAACGTCCTGACTTTC.

The chain is built from TRBV2 and TRBJ2-1; tentatively, D is TRBD2 (5 bases). The CDR3 sequence is 13 residues long. V lost 4 bases to trimming and J lost 4 bases, with 8 bases between them. Germline values: CDR1 SNHLY, CDR2 FYNNEI. Here the CDR3 reads CASSVGVYNEQFF. CDR3 DNA: TGTGCCAGCAGTGTCGGGGTTTACAATGAGCAGTTCTTC.

The chain recombines TRBV7-2 with TRBJ1-6; 8 bases align to TRBD1. This CDR3 has 18 residues. With 5 bases clipped from V and 3 bases from J, the junction kept 12 bases outside the gene matches. CDR1 is SGHTA and CDR2 is FQGNSA in the germline V gene. The CDR3 spells CASSIRQGRPVYNSPLHF. The DNA of the CDR3 is TGTGCCAGCAGCATACGACAGGGGCGACCGGTCTATAATTCACCCCTCCACTTT.

The chain couples TRBV7-9 to TRBJ2-7, with D uncertain. V lost 1 base, J lost 3 bases, and 13 bases lay in between. CDR3 size: 15 residues. The germline V gene has CDR1 SEHNR and CDR2 FQNEAQ (reference sequence). This CDR3 reads CASSLGVGVLYEQYF. CDR3 in DNA: TGTGCCAGCAGCTTAGGGGTGGGCGTCCTCTACGAGCAGTACTTC.

This rearrangement joins TRBV30 to TRBJ2-7; 13 bases fit TRBD2. V trimming: 2 bases; J trimming: 0 bases; junction bases outside the gene matches: 4. Germline lookup yields CDR1 GTSNPN and CDR2 SVGIG (reference sequence). This CDR3 contains 16 residues. This CDR3 reads CAWSRGTSGVSYEQYF. The CDR3 region has the DNA TGTGCCTGGAGTCGTGGGACTAGCGGGGTCTCCTACGAGCAGTACTTC. Full variable domain (outside the CDR3, taken from reference TRBV30 and TRBJ2-7): SQTIHQWPATLVQPVGSPLSLECTVEGTSNPNLYWYRQAAGRGLQLLFYSVGIGQISSEVPQNLSASRPQDRQFILSSKKLLLSDSGFYLCAWSRGTSGVSYEQYFGPGTRLTVT.

The J gene is TRBJ2-7, the V gene TRBV15; the match to TRBD1 covers 10 bases. CDR3 length equals 14 residues. The J segment lost 5 bases and the V segment lost 4 bases, leaving 5 bases of the junction unmatched. Looked up from germline, CDR1 is LNHNV and CDR2 is YYDKDF (reference sequence). The CDR3 region is CATSKGTGDDEQYF. The CDR3 DNA sequence: TGTGCCACCAGCAAAGGGACAGGGGACGACGAGCAGTACTTC.

In this sample, this clone turned up once. This chain connects TRBV19 to TRBJ2-1, with 11 bases matching TRBD2. After removal of 4 bases from V and 6 bases from J, the junction contained 11 bases not matched to a gene. Germline V CDR1 and CDR2: LNHDA, SQIVND (reference sequence). There are 17 residues in the CDR3. The DNA for the CDR3 is TGTGCCAGTAGTACCCCGGGACTAGCGGACAGGGGCAATGAGCAGTTCTTC. Its translation: CASSTPGLADRGNEQFF.

The chain uses TRBV19 and TRBJ1-1; no reliable D call. Germline CDR1 reads LNHDA; CDR2 reads SQIVND (reference sequence). CDR3 size: 16 residues. Trimming pared 7 bases from V and 1 base from J, leaving 19 bases between. The CDR3 protein is CASTEAGSGWNTEAFF. CDR3 sequence (DNA): TGTGCCAGTACCGAGGCGGGGTCGGGGTGGAACACTGAAGCTTTCTTT.

V and J are TRBV5-6 and TRBJ2-1, with 10 positions matching TRBD2. The CDR3 spans 16 residues. Germline V gene sequence: CDR1 SGHDT, CDR2 YYEEEE. V shed 0 bases, J shed 4 bases, and the junction held 4 bases outside the gene matches. The CDR3 is CASSLGGLARYNEQFF. Here the CDR3 DNA reads TGTGCCAGCAGCTTGGGGGGACTAGCGCGATACAATGAGCAGTTCTTC.

The chain joins TRBV7-2 to TRBJ2-1, with 9 bases matching TRBD2. Germline V gives CDR1 SGHTA, CDR2 FQGNSA. This CDR3 region has 16 residues. V trimming: 2 bases; J trimming: 7 bases; junction bases outside the gene matches: 9. The DNA for the CDR3 is TGTGCCAGCAGCTTAACGGGGCGGGAGGGCTTAAATGAGCAGTTCTTC. The encoded protein is CASSLTGREGLNEQFF. Full variable domain (outside the CDR3, taken from reference TRBV7-2 and TRBJ2-1): GAGVSQSPSNKVTEKGKDVELRCDPISGHTALYWYRQSLGQGLEFLIYFQGNSAPDKSGLPSDRFSAERTGGSVSTLTIQRTQQEDSAVYLCASSLTGREGLNEQFFGPGTRLTVL.

The genes are TRBV3-1 (or the pseudogene TRBV3-2) and TRBJ2-2; 15 bases match TRBD2. Losses at the gene ends were 5 bases for V and 2 bases for J; bases not matched to a gene: 6. Germline-derived CDR1 and CDR2 are LGHDT and YNNKEL (reference sequence). CDR3 length: 18 amino acids. Here the CDR3 DNA reads TGTGCCAGCAGCTCGGGACTAGCGGGAGGTGTAAACACCGGGGAGCTGTTTTTT. It yields the protein CASSSGLAGGVNTGELFF.

This CDR3 is CASRPQGQSYGYTF. CDR3 nucleotides: TGTGCCAGCAGGCCACAAGGACAGAGCTATGGCTACACCTTC. The V gene is TRBV5-4, the J gene TRBJ1-2, with a tentative D call TRBD1 (6 bases). Deletions cut 5 bases from V and 4 bases from J, with 15 bases between. CDR1 and CDR2 from the germline V gene are SGHNT and YYREEE (reference sequence). The CDR3 runs to 14 residues. Full variable domain (outside the CDR3, taken from reference TRBV5-4 and TRBJ1-2): ETGVTQSPTHLIKTRGQQVTLRCSSQSGHNTVSWYQQALGQGPQFIFQYYREEENGRGNFPPRFSGLQFPNYSSELNVNALELDDSALYLCASRPQGQSYGYTFGSGTRLTVV.

The rearrangement links TRBV3-1 (or the pseudogene TRBV3-2) to TRBJ2-7; possibly TRBD1 for D (5 bases). Germline lookup yields CDR1 LGHDT and CDR2 YNNKEL (reference sequence). The CDR3 is made up of 13 amino acids. The ends were cut back, 3 bases at V and 0 bases at J, with 6 bases in the middle. The CDR3 DNA reads as TGTGCCAGCAGCCATGACAGCTCCTACGAGCAGTACTTC. It yields the protein CASSHDSSYEQYF.

The chain carries TRBV18 and TRBJ2-7; 7 positions match TRBD2. CDR3 length: 14 amino acids. Germline V gene lookup returns CDR1 KGHSH and CDR2 LQKENI. The V segment lost 3 bases and the J segment 4 bases; nucleotides outside the gene matches: 6. In DNA, the CDR3 is TGTGCCAGCTCACCGGGGCGGGGGTGGTACGAGCAGTACTTC. Its protein product is CASSPGRGWYEQYF.

This clone has just a few counts. V usage is TRBV27 and J usage is TRBJ1-6; TRBD1 aligns across 7 bases. Germline CDR1 is MNHEY and CDR2 is SMNVEV (reference sequence). This CDR3 has 16 residues. V gave up 6 bases and J gave up 7 bases; unmatched junction bases: 12. CDR3 region: CASSLGLGGKNSPLHF. CDR3 nucleotide sequence: TGTGCCAGCAGCCTAGGCCTAGGGGGCAAGAATTCACCCCTCCACTTT.

The gene calls are TRBV18 and TRBJ2-7, with D maybe TRBD1 (7 bases). The CDR3 consists of 14 residues. Trimming removed 1 base from V and 5 bases from J, with 12 bases in between. Germline V gene data show CDR1 as KGHSH and CDR2 as LQKENI. This CDR3 reads CASSPQGGGNEQYF. The CDR3 DNA reads as TGTGCCAGCTCACCACAAGGAGGGGGCAACGAGCAGTACTTC.

In this sample, this clone turned up a few times. The chain recombines TRBV5-1 with TRBJ2-2; 7 bases map to TRBD1. CDR3 length: 16 residues. Trimming cost V 0 bases and J 1 base; bases outside gene matches: 3. The germline CDR1 and CDR2 sequences are SGHRS and YFSETQ. The CDR3 here is CASSLVRTGNTGELFF. CDR3 nucleotide sequence: TGCGCCAGCAGCTTGGTAAGGACAGGGAACACCGGGGAGCTGTTTTTT.

This clone showed up just once. The chain is built from TRBV30 and TRBJ2-3; TRBD1 matches at 11 bases. This CDR3 has 17 residues. Germline CDR1 and CDR2: GTSNPN and SVGIG (reference sequence). The V and J ends lost 4 bases and 0 bases, in that order; junction bases with no gene match: 9. The CDR3 DNA reads as TGTGCCTGGACGGACAGGGGGCGCGGGATAAGCACAGATACGCAGTATTTT. Amino acids: CAWTDRGRGISTDTQYF.

This chain connects TRBV3-1 (or the pseudogene TRBV3-2) to TRBJ2-7; 8 nucleotides align to TRBD1. Germline CDR1 and CDR2: LGHDT and YNNKEL (reference sequence). This CDR3 spans 15 amino acids. V dropped 4 bases and J dropped 3; count of bases not matched to a gene: 8. The CDR3 bases are TGTGCCAGCAGCCCAGAGACCGGGACAGGCTACGAGCAGTACTTC. This encodes CASSPETGTGYEQYF.

As regards this clone: A read error is possible here, since a much larger clone lies one base away. V and J are TRBV3-1 (or the pseudogene TRBV3-2) and TRBJ1-6; TRBD1 agrees at 7 bases. Per germline, CDR1 LGHDT and CDR2 YNNKEL (reference sequence). The V gene end was trimmed by 4 bases and the J gene end by 7 bases; junction bases not matched to a gene: 4. The CDR3 extends over 14 amino acids. CDR3 nucleotides: TGTGCCAGCAGCCTTGGGACAGCCAATTCACCCCTCCACTTT. This gives the protein CASSLGTANSPLHF.

The rearrangement links TRBV5-1 to TRBJ2-1, with 7 bases that match TRBD2. This CDR3 is built from 16 residues. The V gene end was trimmed by 3 bases and the J gene end by 4 bases; junction bases not matched to a gene: 10. Germline V gene data show CDR1 as SGHRS and CDR2 as YFSETQ. CDR3 amino acids: CASSYLSGKSYNEQFF. CDR3 sequence (DNA): TGCGCCAGCAGCTACCTGAGCGGGAAGTCGTACAATGAGCAGTTCTTC.

The rearrangement links TRBV19 to TRBJ2-1; 11 nucleotides align to TRBD2. Losses at the gene ends were 9 bases for V and 7 bases for J; bases not matched to a gene: 8. CDR1 and CDR2 (germline): LNHDA, SQIVND (reference sequence). The length of the CDR3 is 14 residues. Here the CDR3 reads CASATSGRRNEQFF. In nucleotides, the CDR3 is TGTGCCAGCGCTACTAGCGGGAGACGGAATGAGCAGTTCTTC.

The chain has TRBV7-8 and TRBJ2-7, with a weak D call TRBD2 (5 bases). Trimming took 0 bases from V and 0 from J, leaving 9 bases between them. The CDR3 totals 15 residues. CDR1 and CDR2 from the germline V gene are SGHVS and FQNEAQ. The DNA of the CDR3 is TGTGCCAGCAGCTTAGCTCCGGGGAGCTCCTACGAGCAGTACTTC. Protein sequence: CASSLAPGSSYEQYF.

The chain recombines TRBV11-2 with TRBJ2-1, with a weak D call TRBD2 (5 bases). The CDR3 totals 17 residues. The germline gives CDR1 SGHAT, CDR2 FQNNGV. The V gene lost 4 bases and the J gene lost 3 bases, with 19 bases spanning the gap. As DNA, the CDR3 is TGTGCCAGCAGCTCCGTCTCTAGAGCGGTGATCTACAATGAGCAGTTCTTC. Translating it yields CASSSVSRAVIYNEQFF.